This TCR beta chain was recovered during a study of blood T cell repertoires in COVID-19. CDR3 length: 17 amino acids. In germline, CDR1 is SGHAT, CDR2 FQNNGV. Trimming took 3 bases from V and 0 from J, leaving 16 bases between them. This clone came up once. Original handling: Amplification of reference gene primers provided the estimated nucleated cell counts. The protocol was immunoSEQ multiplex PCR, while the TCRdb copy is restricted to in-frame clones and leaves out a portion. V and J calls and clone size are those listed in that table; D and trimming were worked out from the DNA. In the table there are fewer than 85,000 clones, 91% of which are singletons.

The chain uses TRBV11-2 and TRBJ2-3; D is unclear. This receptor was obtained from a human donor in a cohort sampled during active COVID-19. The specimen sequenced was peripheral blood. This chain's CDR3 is CASSLSKQPPSTDTQYF. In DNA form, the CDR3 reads TGTGCCAGCAGCTTGAGTAAGCAACCCCCCAGCACAGATACGCAGTATTTT.